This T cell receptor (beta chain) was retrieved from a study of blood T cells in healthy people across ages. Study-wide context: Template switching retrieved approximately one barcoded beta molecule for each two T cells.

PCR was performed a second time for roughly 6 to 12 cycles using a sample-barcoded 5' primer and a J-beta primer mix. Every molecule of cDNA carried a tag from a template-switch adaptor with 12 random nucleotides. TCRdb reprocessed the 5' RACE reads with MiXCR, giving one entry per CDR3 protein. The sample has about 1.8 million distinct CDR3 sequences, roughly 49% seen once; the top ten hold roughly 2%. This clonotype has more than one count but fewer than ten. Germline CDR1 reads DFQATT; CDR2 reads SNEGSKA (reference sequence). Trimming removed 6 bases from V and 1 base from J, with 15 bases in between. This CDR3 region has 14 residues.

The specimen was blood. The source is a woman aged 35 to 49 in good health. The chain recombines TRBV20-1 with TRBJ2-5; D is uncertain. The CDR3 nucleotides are TGCAGTGCGGCCCGGCCCACCCCCCAAGAGACCCAGTACTTC. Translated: CSAARPTPQETQYF.